This is a list of T cell receptor beta chains from one sample in a study of T cells in Graves' hyperthyroidism and ophthalmopathy. TCRdb re-called the multiplex PCR reads with MiXCR, one entry per CDR3 protein. The sample consists of a few hundred thousand distinct CDR3 sequences, roughly 15% of them appearing once. The sequenced material came from blood. The receptors stem from a woman in her 40s with Graves' ophthalmopathy. Both conserved end residues are trimmed from each CDR3. D genes are given only for firm matches.

ASSYDLRLAGFKTQY	TRBD2	TRBJ2-5	TRBV6-6
ASTLRGDGNTEAF	-	TRBJ1-1	TRBV3-1
ATSRDAQGYEQY	-	TRBJ2-7	TRBV15
AISSGLANDYEQY	-	TRBJ2-7	TRBV10-3
ASRQGRTPEQY	-	TRBJ2-7	TRBV12-3/TRBV12-4
ASSSHPGGEQY	TRBD2	TRBJ2-3	TRBV12-3/TRBV12-4
ASSILYGEDEQF	-	TRBJ2-1	TRBV19
ATSGMGQGLETQY	TRBD1	TRBJ2-5	TRBV24-1
ASSHLGSYGYT	-	TRBJ1-2	TRBV6-2/TRBV6-3
ASSPTVSSYNEQF	-	TRBJ2-1	TRBV3-1
ASSHHDRETEAF	TRBD1	TRBJ1-1	TRBV3-1
ASSWGSNTEAF	-	TRBJ1-1	TRBV5-1
ASSFNSGRDPDTQY	TRBD2	TRBJ2-3	TRBV7-9
ASRASYVSYEQY	-	TRBJ2-7	TRBV2
ASSLAGQIYGYT	TRBD1	TRBJ1-2	TRBV7-2
SAGQGDVPEAF	TRBD1	TRBJ1-1	TRBV20-1
ASSAIGQPQH	-	TRBJ1-5	TRBV7-8
SARQDRGSEAF	TRBD1	TRBJ1-1	TRBV20-1
ASSYLSGFTYEQY	-	TRBJ2-7	TRBV6-6
ASSYSAGGPYEQY	TRBD1	TRBJ2-7	TRBV6-5
ASSIHSDRDSGNTIY	TRBD1	TRBJ1-3	TRBV3-1
ASSQEGNTQY	-	TRBJ2-3	TRBV16
ATSTGPYEQY	-	TRBJ2-7	TRBV10-3
SARDPDRRNQPQH	-	TRBJ1-5	TRBV20-1
SASGTGRGYT	TRBD1	TRBJ1-2	TRBV20-1
ASSSGQRRDEQY	-	TRBJ2-7	TRBV27
ASRPQVDGYT	-	TRBJ1-2	TRBV7-2
ASRISTGGPQF	TRBD1	TRBJ2-1	TRBV27
ASSATRQVSNQPQH	-	TRBJ1-5	TRBV4-1
ASSLMGGRRPPEQY	-	TRBJ2-7	TRBV27
ASSLMGQNTEAF	-	TRBJ1-1	TRBV5-1
ASRGEVAGGRAEQF	TRBD2	TRBJ2-1	TRBV12-3/TRBV12-4
ASSQNQVVQDTQY	-	TRBJ2-3	TRBV6-2/TRBV6-3
ATSRDLGRRETQY	TRBD2	TRBJ2-5	TRBV15
ASSMHDYYPDTGELF	-	TRBJ2-2	TRBV19
ASSYGGRGGTDTQY	TRBD2	TRBJ2-3	TRBV6-5
ASSETVRRASSYNEQF	-	TRBJ2-1	TRBV2
ASSTQMGMNTEAF	-	TRBJ1-1	TRBV19
AWSWTGRGYT	TRBD1	TRBJ1-2	TRBV30
ASSLLGKRVAPDTQY	-	TRBJ2-3	TRBV7-2
SAPINRGGYEQY	-	TRBJ2-7	TRBV20-1
ASSEIEGNSPLH	-	TRBJ1-6	TRBV18
ASSLTGHNEQF	-	TRBJ2-1	TRBV7-2
ASSRGLAGTGTDTQY	TRBD2	TRBJ2-3	TRBV6-1
ASSVHIYPTYNEQF	-	TRBJ2-1	TRBV9
ASSASDSSNQPQH	-	TRBJ1-5	TRBV5-1
ASSLKRAYNEQF	-	TRBJ2-1	TRBV7-9
ASSQELASGFHEQY	TRBD2	TRBJ2-7	TRBV7-8
ASSHSNTGELF	-	TRBJ2-2	TRBV4-2
SVQGAPEAF	-	TRBJ1-1	TRBV20-1
ASSEVDRGRYEQY	TRBD1	TRBJ2-7	TRBV2
ASSSPSRVQETQY	-	TRBJ2-5	TRBV28
SASTGDTEAF	-	TRBJ1-1	TRBV20-1